The 14 T cell receptor beta chains given below trace back to one sample, sequenced in a study of blood T cell repertoires in COVID-19. TCRdb's copy holds only in-frame clones and misses some; the assay was immunoSEQ multiplex PCR. The sample holds about 110,000 clones, almost 80% seen once. Sequenced input: peripheral blood. The receptor source for this set is a woman older than 75 with active or convalescent COVID-19.

The chain employs TRBV5-4 and TRBJ2-7; TRBD2 aligns across 12 bases. The trim removed 6 bases at V and 6 bases at J, leaving 10 bases unmatched. Germline CDR1 is SGHNT and CDR2 is YYREEE (reference sequence). The CDR3 consists of 15 residues. The CDR3 spells CASTRGLAGRGEQYF. CDR3 bases: TGTGCCAGCACCCGCGGACTAGCGGGAAGAGGCGAGCAGTACTTC.

V is TRBV19 and J is TRBJ2-2; no clear D gene. Germline values: CDR1 LNHDA, CDR2 SQIVND (reference sequence). The V and J ends lost 1 base and 2 bases respectively, with 5 bases between them. The CDR3 has 14 residues. The CDR3 is CASSIVHNTGELFF. The CDR3 nucleotides read TGTGCCAGTAGTATAGTCCATAACACCGGGGAGCTGTTTTTT.

The V gene is TRBV5-1, the J gene TRBJ1-5; D unclear. V lost 4 bases and J lost 3, with 8 bases in between. CDR3 length: 13 residues. The germline V gene encodes CDR1 SGHRS and CDR2 YFSETQ. The CDR3 reads CASSLTVNQPQHF. The CDR3 DNA follows: TGCGCCAGCAGCCTCACGGTCAATCAGCCCCAGCATTTT. The full variable domain, rest sourced from reference TRBV5-1 and TRBJ1-5, is KAGVTQTPRYLIKTRGQQVTLSCSPISGHRSVSWYQQTPGQGLQFLFEYFSETQRNKGNFPGRFSGRQFSNSRSEMNVSTLELGDSALYLCASSLTVNQPQHFGDGTRLSIL.

A few counts support this clone. The chain has TRBV7-9 and TRBJ2-3, with D hard to call. The CDR3 totals 13 residues. Germline V gene lookup returns CDR1 SEHNR and CDR2 FQNEAQ (reference sequence). V was cut by 3 bases and J by 4 bases, with 8 bases left in between. CDR3 loop: CASSFRLSDTQYF. Written as DNA, the CDR3 is TGTGCCAGCAGCTTCCGACTGTCAGATACGCAGTATTTT.

V gene TRBV11-2 combines with J gene TRBJ2-1; 9 bases are a match to TRBD2. V lost 6 bases and J lost 4; bases outside the gene matches: 10. CDR3 length: 16 residues. Germline V CDR1 and CDR2: SGHAT, FQNNGV. DNA of the CDR3: TGTGCCAGCAGGTCCTTAAGCGGGAGGCCTTACAATGAGCAGTTCTTC. Translated, it gives CASRSLSGRPYNEQFF. Looking up the rest from reference TRBV11-2 and TRBJ2-1 gives the full variable domain: EAGVAQSPRYKIIEKRQSVAFWCNPISGHATLYWYQQILGQGPKLLIQFQNNGVVDDSQLPKDRFSAERLKGVDSTLKIQPAKLEDSAVYLCASRSLSGRPYNEQFFGPGTRLTVL.

This chain joins TRBV7-2 and TRBJ2-7; tentatively, D is TRBD1 (6 bases). V was shortened by 1 base and J by 0 bases, with 10 bases between the two germline ends. The CDR3 contains 15 residues. Germline loops: CDR1 SGHTA, CDR2 FQGNSA. CDR3 residues: CASSLVNRASYEQYF. The CDR3 DNA reads as TGTGCCAGCAGCTTAGTAAACAGGGCCTCCTACGAGCAGTACTTC.

This clone was seen a single time. The chain is built from TRBV7-8 and TRBJ2-1; 12 bases match TRBD1. The CDR3 length is 15 residues. The J segment lost 9 bases and the V segment lost 3 bases, leaving 6 bases of the junction unmatched. Germline CDR1 SGHVS, CDR2 FQNEAQ. CDR3 sequence: CASSFAGQGASEQFF. CDR3 coding DNA: TGTGCCAGCAGCTTCGCGGGACAGGGGGCAAGTGAGCAGTTCTTC. Based on the CDR3 plus reference TRBV7-8 and TRBJ2-1, the full variable domain is GAGVSQSPRYKVAKRGQDVALRCDPISGHVSLFWYQQALGQGPEFLTYFQNEAQLDKSGLPSDRFFAERPEGSVSTLKIQRTQQEDSAVYLCASSFAGQGASEQFFGPGTRLTVL.

CDR3 in amino acids: CSVEPREGGDEQYF. CDR3 nucleotide sequence: TGCAGCGTTGAACCGCGGGAGGGTGGGGACGAGCAGTACTTC. V and J are TRBV29-1 and TRBJ2-7; 9 bases map to TRBD2. The J segment lost 5 bases and the V segment lost 2 bases, leaving 7 bases of the junction unmatched. From germline, CDR1 is SQVTM and CDR2 ANQGSEA. The CDR3 has 14 residues.

The chain carries TRBV5-1 and TRBJ1-2, with D unresolved. The CDR3 loop spans 14 amino acids. Trimming took 4 bases from V and 1 from J, leaving 11 bases between them. Germline CDR1 reads SGHRS; CDR2 reads YFSETQ. CDR3: CASSLDAGNYGYTF. In DNA form, the CDR3 reads TGCGCCAGCAGCCTGGATGCGGGTAACTATGGCTACACCTTC. The entire variable domain, with the rest obtained from reference TRBV5-1 and TRBJ1-2, is as follows: KAGVTQTPRYLIKTRGQQVTLSCSPISGHRSVSWYQQTPGQGLQFLFEYFSETQRNKGNFPGRFSGRQFSNSRSEMNVSTLELGDSALYLCASSLDAGNYGYTFGSGTRLTVV.

The rearrangement links TRBV28 to TRBJ2-7; 10 positions agree with TRBD2. Per germline, CDR1 MDHEN and CDR2 SYDVKM. This CDR3 comprises 15 residues. The trim removed 2 bases at V and 3 bases at J, leaving 4 bases unmatched. Written as DNA, the CDR3 is TGTGCCAGCAGTTTAATGCTAGCGGGAGTCTACGAGCAGTACTTC. It yields the protein CASSLMLAGVYEQYF.

The V gene is TRBV7-3, the J gene TRBJ1-2, with D perhaps TRBD1 (6 bases). V lost 5 bases and J lost 9, with 19 bases in between. The CDR3 spans 14 residues. Per the germline V gene, CDR1 is SGHTA and CDR2 is FQGTGA. This CDR3 reads CASSPRTARLSYTF. CDR3 DNA: TGTGCCAGCAGCCCTAGGACAGCCCGCTTGAGCTACACCTTC. Complete variable domain (other parts from reference TRBV7-3 and TRBJ1-2): GAGVSQTPSNKVTEKGKYVELRCDPISGHTALYWYRQSLGQGPEFLIYFQGTGAADDSGLPNDRFFAVRPEGSVSTLKIQRTERGDSAVYLCASSPRTARLSYTFGSGTRLTVV.

The V call is TRBV3-1 (or the pseudogene TRBV3-2), the J call TRBJ1-6, with 7 bases lining up with TRBD1. Germline lookup yields CDR1 LGHDT and CDR2 YNNKEL (reference sequence). This CDR3 contains 13 residues. The V segment lost 7 bases and the J segment 10 bases; nucleotides outside the gene matches: 7. Here the CDR3 reads CASTTGRGSPLHF. DNA of the CDR3: TGTGCCAGCACGACAGGGCGGGGATCACCCCTCCACTTT.

The DNA of the CDR3 is TGCGCCAGCAGTGGGCCGGGGACTAGCGGGCTAAACTACAATGAGCAGTTCTTC. Translated, it gives CASSGPGTSGLNYNEQFF. V usage is TRBV10-1 and J usage is TRBJ2-1, with 12 bases identical to TRBD2. Trimming took 4 bases from V and 3 from J; bases not matched to a gene: 10. Germline CDR1 WNHNN, CDR2 SYGVQD (reference sequence). The CDR3 runs 18 residues.

The chain links TRBV19 to TRBJ2-5; perhaps TRBD1 as D (5 bases). The CDR3 has 15 residues. V gave up 6 bases and J gave up 5 bases, with 19 bases separating them. Germline values: CDR1 LNHDA, CDR2 SQIVND (reference sequence). CDR3 nucleotide sequence: TGTGCCAGTAGATACGCAGGGTTTGCAGAGGAGACCCAGTACTTC. Its translation is CASRYAGFAEETQYF.